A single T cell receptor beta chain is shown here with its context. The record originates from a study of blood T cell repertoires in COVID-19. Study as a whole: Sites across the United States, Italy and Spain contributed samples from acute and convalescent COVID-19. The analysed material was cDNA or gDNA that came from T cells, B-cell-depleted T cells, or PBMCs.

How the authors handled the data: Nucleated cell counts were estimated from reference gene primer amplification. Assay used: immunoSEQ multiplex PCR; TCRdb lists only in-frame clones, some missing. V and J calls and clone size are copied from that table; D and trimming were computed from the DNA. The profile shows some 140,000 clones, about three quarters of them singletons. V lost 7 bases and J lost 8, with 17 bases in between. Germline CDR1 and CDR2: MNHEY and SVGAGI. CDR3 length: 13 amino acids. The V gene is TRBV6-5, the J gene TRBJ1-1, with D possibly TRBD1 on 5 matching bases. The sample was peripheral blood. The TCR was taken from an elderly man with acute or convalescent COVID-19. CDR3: CASIRRAGGEAFF. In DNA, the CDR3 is TGTGCCAGCATCCGGCGAGCGGGGGGGGAAGCTTTCTTT.